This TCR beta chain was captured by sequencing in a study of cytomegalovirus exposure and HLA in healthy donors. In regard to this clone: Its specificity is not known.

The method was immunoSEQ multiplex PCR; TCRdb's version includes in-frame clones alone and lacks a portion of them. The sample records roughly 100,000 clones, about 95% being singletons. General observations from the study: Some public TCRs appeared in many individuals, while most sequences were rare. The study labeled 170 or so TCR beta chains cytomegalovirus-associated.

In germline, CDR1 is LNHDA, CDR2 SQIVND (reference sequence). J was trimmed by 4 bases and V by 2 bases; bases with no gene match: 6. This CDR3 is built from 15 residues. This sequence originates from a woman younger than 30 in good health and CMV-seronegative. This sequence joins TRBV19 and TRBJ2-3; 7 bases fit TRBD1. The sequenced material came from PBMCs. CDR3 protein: CASSIKGGYPDTQYF. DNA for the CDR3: TGTGCCAGTAGTATAAAAGGGGGCTATCCAGATACGCAGTATTTT.